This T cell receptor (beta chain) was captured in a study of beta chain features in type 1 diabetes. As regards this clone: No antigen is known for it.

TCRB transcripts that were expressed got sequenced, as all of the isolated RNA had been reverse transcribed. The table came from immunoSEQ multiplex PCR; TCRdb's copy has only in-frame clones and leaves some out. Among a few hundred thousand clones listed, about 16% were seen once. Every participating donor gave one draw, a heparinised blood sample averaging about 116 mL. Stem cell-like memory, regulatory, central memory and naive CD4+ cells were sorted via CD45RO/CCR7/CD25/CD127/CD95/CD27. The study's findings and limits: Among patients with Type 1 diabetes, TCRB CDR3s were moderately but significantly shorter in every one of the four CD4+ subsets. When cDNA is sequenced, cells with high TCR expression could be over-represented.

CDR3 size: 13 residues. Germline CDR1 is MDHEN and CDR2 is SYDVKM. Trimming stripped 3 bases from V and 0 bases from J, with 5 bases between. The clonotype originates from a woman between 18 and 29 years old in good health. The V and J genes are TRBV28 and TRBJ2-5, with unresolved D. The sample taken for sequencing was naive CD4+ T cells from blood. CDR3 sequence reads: CASSFVYQETQYF. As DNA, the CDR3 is TGTGCCAGCAGTTTTGTCTACCAAGAGACCCAGTACTTC.